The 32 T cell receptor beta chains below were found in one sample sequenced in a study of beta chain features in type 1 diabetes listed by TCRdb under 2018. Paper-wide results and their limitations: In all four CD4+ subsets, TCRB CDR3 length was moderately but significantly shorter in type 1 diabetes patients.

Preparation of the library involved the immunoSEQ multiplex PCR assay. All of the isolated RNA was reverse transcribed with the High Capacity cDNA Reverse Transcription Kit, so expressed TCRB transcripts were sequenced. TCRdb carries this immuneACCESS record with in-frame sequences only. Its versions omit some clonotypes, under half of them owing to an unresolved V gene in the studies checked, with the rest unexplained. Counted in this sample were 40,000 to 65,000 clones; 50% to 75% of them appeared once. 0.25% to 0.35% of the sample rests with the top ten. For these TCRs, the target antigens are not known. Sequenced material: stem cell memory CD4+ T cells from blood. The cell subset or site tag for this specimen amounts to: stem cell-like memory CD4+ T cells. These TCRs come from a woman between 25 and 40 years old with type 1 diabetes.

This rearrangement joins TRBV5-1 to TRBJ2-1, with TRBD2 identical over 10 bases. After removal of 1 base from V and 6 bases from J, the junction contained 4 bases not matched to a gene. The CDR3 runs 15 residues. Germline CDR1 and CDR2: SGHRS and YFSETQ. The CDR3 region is CASSLSGREVNEQFF. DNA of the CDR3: TGCGCCAGCAGCTTGAGCGGGAGGGAGGTCAATGAGCAGTTCTTC.

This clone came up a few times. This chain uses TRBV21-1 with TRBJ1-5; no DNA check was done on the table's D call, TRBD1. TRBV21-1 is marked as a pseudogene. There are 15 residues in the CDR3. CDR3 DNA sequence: TGTGCCAGCAGCAAAGCGGGCAGAACCAATCAGCCCCAGCATTTT. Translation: CASSKAGRTNQPQHF.

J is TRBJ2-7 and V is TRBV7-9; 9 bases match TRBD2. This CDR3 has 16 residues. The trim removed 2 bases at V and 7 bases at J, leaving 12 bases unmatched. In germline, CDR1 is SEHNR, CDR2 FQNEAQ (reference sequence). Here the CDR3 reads CASSLSSVAGVGEQYF. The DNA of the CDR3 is TGTGCCAGCAGCTTATCGTCAGTAGCGGGAGTTGGTGAGCAGTACTTC.

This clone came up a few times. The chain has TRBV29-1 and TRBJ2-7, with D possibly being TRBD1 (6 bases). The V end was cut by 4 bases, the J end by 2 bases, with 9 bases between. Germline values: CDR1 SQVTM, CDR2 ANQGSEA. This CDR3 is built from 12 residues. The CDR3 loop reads CSVGDIAYEQYF. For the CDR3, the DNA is TGCAGCGTTGGGGACATAGCCTACGAGCAGTACTTC.

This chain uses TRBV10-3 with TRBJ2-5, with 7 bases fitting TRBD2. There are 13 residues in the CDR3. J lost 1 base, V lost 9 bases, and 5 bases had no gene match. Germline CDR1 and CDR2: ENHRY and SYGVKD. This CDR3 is CAIRASGQETQYF. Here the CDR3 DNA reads TGTGCCATACGGGCTAGCGGCCAAGAGACCCAGTACTTC.

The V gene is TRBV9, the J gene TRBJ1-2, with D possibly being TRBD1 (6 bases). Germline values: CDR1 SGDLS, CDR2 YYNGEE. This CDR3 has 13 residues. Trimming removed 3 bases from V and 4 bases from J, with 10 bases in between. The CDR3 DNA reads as TGTGCCAGCAGCGAAACAGGGATCTATGGCTACACCTTC. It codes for CASSETGIYGYTF.

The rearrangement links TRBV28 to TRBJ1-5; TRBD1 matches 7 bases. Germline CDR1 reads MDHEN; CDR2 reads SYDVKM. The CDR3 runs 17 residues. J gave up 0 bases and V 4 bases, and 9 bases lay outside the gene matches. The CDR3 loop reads CASSSFMGTVSNQPQHF. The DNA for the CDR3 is TGTGCCAGCAGTTCCTTTATGGGGACAGTTAGCAATCAGCCCCAGCATTTT.

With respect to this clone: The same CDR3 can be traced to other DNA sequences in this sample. CDR3 sequence (DNA): TGTGCCAGCTCACCGAGGACAGCTCAAGAGACCCAGTACTTC. Translating gives CASSPRTAQETQYF. The chain uses TRBV18 and TRBJ2-5; D is possibly TRBD1 (6 bases). CDR1 and CDR2 (germline): KGHSH, LQKENI. The V end was cut by 3 bases, the J end by 2 bases, with 10 bases between. The CDR3 length is 14 residues.

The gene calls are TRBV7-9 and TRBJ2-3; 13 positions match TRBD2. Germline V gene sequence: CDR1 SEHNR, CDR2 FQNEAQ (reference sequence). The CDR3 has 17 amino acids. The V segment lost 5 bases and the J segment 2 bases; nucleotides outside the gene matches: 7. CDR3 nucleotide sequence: TGTGCCAGCAGCCCCCCGGGACTAGCGGGGTCCACAGATACGCAGTATTTT. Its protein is CASSPPGLAGSTDTQYF.

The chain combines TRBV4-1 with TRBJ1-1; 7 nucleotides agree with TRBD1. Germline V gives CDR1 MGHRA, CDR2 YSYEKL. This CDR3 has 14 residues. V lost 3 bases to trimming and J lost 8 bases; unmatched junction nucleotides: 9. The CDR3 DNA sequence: TGCGCCAGCAGCCACTCTCAAGGGGGCGCAGAAGCTTTCTTT. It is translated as CASSHSQGGAEAFF.

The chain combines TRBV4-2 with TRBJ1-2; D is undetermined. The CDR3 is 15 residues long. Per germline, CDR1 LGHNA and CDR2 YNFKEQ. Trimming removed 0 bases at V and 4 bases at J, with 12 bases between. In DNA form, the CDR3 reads TGTGCCAGCAGCCAAGATCTGGGCAGAATCTATGGCTACACCTTC. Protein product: CASSQDLGRIYGYTF.

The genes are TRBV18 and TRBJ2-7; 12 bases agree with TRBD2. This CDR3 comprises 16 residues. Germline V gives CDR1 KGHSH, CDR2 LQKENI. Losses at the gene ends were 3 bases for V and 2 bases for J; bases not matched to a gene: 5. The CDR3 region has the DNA TGTGCCAGCTCACCCGGGACTAGCGGGTATACCTACGAGCAGTACTTC. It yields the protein CASSPGTSGYTYEQYF.

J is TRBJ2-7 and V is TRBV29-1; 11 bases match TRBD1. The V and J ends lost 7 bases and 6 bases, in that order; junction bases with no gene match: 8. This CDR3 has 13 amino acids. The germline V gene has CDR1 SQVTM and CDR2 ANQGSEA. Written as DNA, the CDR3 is TGCAGCGCCTGGCGGACAGGGGGCGGCGAGCAGTACTTC. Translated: CSAWRTGGGEQYF.

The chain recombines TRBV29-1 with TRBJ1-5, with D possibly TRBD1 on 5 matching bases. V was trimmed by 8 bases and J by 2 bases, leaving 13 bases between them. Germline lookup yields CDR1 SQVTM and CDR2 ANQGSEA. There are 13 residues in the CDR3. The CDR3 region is CSYQGPGNQPQHF. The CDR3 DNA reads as TGCAGCTACCAGGGTCCTGGCAATCAGCCCCAGCATTTT.

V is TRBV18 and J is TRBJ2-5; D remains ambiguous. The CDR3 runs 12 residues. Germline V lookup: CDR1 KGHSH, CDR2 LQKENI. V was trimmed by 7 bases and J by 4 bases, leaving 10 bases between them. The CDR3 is CASCLQRETQYF. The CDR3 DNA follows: TGTGCCAGCTGTTTACAGAGAGAGACCCAGTACTTC. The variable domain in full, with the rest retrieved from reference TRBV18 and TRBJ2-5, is NAGVMQNPRHLVRRRGQEARLRCSPMKGHSHVYWYRQLPEEGLKFMVYLQKENIIDESGMPKERFSAEFPKEGPSILRIQQVVRGDSAAYFCASCLQRETQYFGPGTRLLVL.

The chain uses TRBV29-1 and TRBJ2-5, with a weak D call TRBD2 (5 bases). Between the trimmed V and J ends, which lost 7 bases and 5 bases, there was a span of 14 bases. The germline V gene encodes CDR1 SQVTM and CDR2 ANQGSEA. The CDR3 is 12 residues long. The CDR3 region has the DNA TGCAGCGGGGCCGGGGAACAGGAGACCCAGTACTTC. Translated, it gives CSGAGEQETQYF.

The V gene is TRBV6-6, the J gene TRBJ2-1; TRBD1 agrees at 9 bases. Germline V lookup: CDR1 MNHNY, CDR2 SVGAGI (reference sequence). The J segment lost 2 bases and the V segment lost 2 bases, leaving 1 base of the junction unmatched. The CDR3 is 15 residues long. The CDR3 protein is CASSYNRGPYNEQFF. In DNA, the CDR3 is TGTGCCAGCAGTTACAACAGGGGGCCCTACAATGAGCAGTTCTTC.

CDR3 nucleotides: TGTGCCAGCAGCTCCCCAGGACTAGCGGGACCTACGCAGTATTTT. Amino acid sequence: CASSSPGLAGPTQYF. The chain uses TRBV7-3 and TRBJ2-3; the match to TRBD2 covers 12 bases. V lost 4 bases, J lost 8 bases, and 7 bases stayed unmatched. This CDR3 region has 15 residues. Germline V gene data show CDR1 as SGHTA and CDR2 as FQGTGA.

The chain's CDR3 is CASSAYLAGGATGELFF. Written as DNA, the CDR3 is TGTGCCAGCAGCGCATACTTAGCGGGAGGGGCCACCGGGGAGCTGTTTTTT. This chain links TRBV7-9 with TRBJ2-2, with TRBD2 identical over 11 bases. The CDR3 is 17 residues long. Germline CDR1 reads SEHNR; CDR2 reads FQNEAQ (reference sequence). V shed 5 bases and J 4 bases; nucleotides not matched to a gene: 9.

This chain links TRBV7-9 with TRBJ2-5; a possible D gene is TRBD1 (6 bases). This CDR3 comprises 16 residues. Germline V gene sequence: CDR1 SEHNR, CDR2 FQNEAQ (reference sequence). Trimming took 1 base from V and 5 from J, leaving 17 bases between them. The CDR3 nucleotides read TGTGCCAGCAGCTTAGGGAGTACAGGGTTAGTGGAGACCCAGTACTTC. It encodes CASSLGSTGLVETQYF.

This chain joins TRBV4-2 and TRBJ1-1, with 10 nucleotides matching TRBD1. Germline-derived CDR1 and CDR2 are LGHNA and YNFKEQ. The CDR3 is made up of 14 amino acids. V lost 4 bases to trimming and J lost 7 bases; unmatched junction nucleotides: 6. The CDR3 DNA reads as TGTGCCAGCAGCCGGGACAGGGGCTCGGTTGAAGCTTTCTTT. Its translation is CASSRDRGSVEAFF.

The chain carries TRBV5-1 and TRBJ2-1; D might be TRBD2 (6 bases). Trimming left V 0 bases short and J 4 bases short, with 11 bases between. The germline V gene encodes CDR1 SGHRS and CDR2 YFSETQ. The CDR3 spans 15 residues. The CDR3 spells CASSLETRVYNEQFF. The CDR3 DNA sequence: TGCGCCAGCAGCTTGGAGACTAGAGTATACAATGAGCAGTTCTTC.

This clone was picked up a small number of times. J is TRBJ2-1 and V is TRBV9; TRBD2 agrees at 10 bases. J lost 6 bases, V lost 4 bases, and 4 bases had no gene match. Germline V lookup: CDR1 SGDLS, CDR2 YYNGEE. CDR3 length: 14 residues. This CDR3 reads CASSPSGSSNEQFF. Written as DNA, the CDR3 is TGTGCCAGCAGCCCTAGCGGGAGTTCCAATGAGCAGTTCTTC.

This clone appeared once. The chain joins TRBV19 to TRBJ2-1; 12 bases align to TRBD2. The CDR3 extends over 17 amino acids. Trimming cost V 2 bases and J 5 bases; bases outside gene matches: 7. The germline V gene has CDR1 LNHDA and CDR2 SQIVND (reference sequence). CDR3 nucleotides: TGTGCCAGTAGTATAAGGCCCCTAGCGGGAGGGCACAATGAGCAGTTCTTC. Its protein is CASSIRPLAGGHNEQFF.

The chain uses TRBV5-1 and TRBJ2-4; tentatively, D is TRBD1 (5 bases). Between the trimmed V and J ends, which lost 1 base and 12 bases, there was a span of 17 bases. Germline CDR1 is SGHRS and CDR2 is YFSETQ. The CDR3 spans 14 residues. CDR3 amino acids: CASSLIAGKQNQYF. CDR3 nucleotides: TGCGCCAGCAGCTTGATTGCAGGGAAGCAAAATCAGTACTTC. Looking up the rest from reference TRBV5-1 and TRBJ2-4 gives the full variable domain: KAGVTQTPRYLIKTRGQQVTLSCSPISGHRSVSWYQQTPGQGLQFLFEYFSETQRNKGNFPGRFSGRQFSNSRSEMNVSTLELGDSALYLCASSLIAGKQNQYFGAGTRLSVL.

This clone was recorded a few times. The CDR3 is CASSRSTGADTQYF. Written as DNA, the CDR3 is TGTGCCAGCAGCCGATCGACAGGTGCAGATACGCAGTATTTT. J is TRBJ2-3 and V is TRBV11-2; D is possibly TRBD1 (6 bases). The length of the CDR3 is 14 residues. Trimming removed 5 bases from V and 4 bases from J, with 13 bases in between. The germline V gene encodes CDR1 SGHAT and CDR2 FQNNGV.

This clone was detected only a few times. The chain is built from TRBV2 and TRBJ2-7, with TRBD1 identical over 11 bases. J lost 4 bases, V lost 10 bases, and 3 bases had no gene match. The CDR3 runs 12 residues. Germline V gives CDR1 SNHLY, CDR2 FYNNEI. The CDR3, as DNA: TGTGCCAACCGGGACAGGGGGTACGAGCAGTACTTC. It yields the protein CANRDRGYEQYF.

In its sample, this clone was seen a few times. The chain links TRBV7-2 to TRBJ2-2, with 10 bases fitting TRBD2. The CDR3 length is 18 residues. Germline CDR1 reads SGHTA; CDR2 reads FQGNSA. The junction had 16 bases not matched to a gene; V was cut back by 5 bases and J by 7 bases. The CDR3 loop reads CASSPHMPLAGGIGELFF. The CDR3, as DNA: TGTGCCAGCAGCCCTCATATGCCATTAGCGGGAGGCATCGGGGAGCTGTTTTTT.

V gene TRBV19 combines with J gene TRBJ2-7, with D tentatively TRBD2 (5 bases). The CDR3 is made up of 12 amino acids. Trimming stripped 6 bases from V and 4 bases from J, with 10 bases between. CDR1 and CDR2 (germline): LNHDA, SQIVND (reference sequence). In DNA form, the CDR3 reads TGTGCCAGTAGCCCGGGGAAGTACGAGCAGTACTTC. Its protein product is CASSPGKYEQYF. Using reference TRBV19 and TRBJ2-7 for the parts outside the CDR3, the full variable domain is DGGITQSPKYLFRKEGQNVTLSCEQNLNHDAMYWYRQDPGQGLRLIYYSQIVNDFQKGDIAEGYSVSREKKESFPLTVTSAQKNPTAFYLCASSPGKYEQYFGPGTRLTVT.

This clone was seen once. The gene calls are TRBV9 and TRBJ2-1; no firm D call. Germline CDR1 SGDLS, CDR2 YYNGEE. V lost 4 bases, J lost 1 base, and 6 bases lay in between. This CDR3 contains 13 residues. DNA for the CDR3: TGTGCCAGCAGCTCCAATTCCTACAATGAGCAGTTCTTC. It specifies CASSSNSYNEQFF. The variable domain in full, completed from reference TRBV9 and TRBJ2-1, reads DSGVTQTPKHLITATGQRVTLRCSPRSGDLSVYWYQQSLDQGLQFLIQYYNGEERAKGNILERFSAQQFPDLHSELNLSSLELGDSALYFCASSSNSYNEQFFGPGTRLTVL.

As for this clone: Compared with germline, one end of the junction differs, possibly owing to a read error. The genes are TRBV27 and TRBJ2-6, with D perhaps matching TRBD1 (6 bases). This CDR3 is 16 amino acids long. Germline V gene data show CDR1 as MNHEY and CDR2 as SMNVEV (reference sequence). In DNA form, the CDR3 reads TGTGCCAGCAGTATATCAGGGGACTCTGGGGCCAACGTCCTGACTTTC. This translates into CASSISGDSGANVLTF. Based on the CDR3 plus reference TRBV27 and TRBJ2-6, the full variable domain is EAQVTQNPRYLITVTGKKLTVTCSQNMNHEYMSWYRQDPGLGLRQIYYSMNVEVTDKGDVPEGYKVSRKEKRNFPLILESPSPNQTSLYFCASSISGDSGANVLTFGAGSRLTVL.

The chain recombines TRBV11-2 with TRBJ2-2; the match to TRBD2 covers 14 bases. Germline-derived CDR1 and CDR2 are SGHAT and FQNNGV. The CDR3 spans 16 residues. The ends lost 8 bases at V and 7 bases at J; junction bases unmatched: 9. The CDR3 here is CASGTSGRRGGGELFF. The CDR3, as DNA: TGTGCCAGCGGGACTAGCGGGAGACGGGGAGGCGGGGAGCTGTTTTTT.